These 29 T cell receptor beta chains originate from one sample sequenced in a study of cytomegalovirus exposure and HLA in healthy donors. PCR was performed using 60 Vbeta and 13 Jbeta primers. Generated by immunoSEQ multiplex PCR, the TCRdb table keeps only in-frame clones and is missing some. The sample consists of about 93,000 clones, around 81% of them appearing once. The sequencing input was PBMCs. The receptors shown here come from a man aged 30-40 years in good health and CMV-seronegative.

The sample holds one count of this clone. The CDR3 coding sequence is TGTGCCAGCAGCTACCTCGTGGCTAGCGGGAGTTTTTCCTACAATGAGCAGTTCTTC. Its protein product is CASSYLVASGSFSYNEQFF. The chain is built from TRBV7-6 and TRBJ2-1, with 10 bases lining up with TRBD2. The germline V gene has CDR1 SGHVS and CDR2 FNYEAQ. Germline trimming cut 4 bases from V and 1 base from J; bases unmatched to any gene: 13. CDR3 length: 19 residues.

The chain is built from TRBV7-3 and TRBJ2-7; 12 nucleotides align to TRBD1. CDR1 is SGHTA, CDR2 FQGTGA, per germline. This CDR3 comprises 15 residues. Trimming removed 5 bases from V and 5 bases from J; junction bases left unmatched: 7. The CDR3 spells CASSQTGTGGNEQYF. The CDR3 DNA sequence: TGTGCCAGCAGCCAAACCGGGACAGGGGGCAACGAGCAGTACTTC.

The rearrangement uses TRBV11-3 and TRBJ2-7; 8 bases align to TRBD1. The CDR3 is 13 amino acids. The germline gives CDR1 SGHNT, CDR2 YENEEA. Trimming at V came to 5 bases and at J to 6 bases, leaving 6 bases not matched to a gene. This chain's CDR3 is CASSPRTGSEQYV. CDR3 coding DNA: TGTGCCAGCAGCCCTCGGACAGGGAGCGAGCAGTACGTC.

This chain uses TRBV19 with TRBJ2-1; possible D gene TRBD2, 6 bases. The CDR3 consists of 14 residues. CDR1 is LNHDA, CDR2 SQIVND, per germline (reference sequence). In DNA form, the CDR3 reads TGTGGGTCGCAGGCTAGCGCGACTTACAATGAGCAGTTCTTC. Its protein is CGSQASATYNEQFF.

The chain combines TRBV11-2 with TRBJ2-7, with 9 bases fitting TRBD1. The trim removed 1 base at V and 7 bases at J, leaving 11 bases unmatched. Germline V gene data show CDR1 as SGHAT and CDR2 as FQNNGV. This CDR3 region has 16 residues. The CDR3 DNA is TGTGCCAGCAGCTTAGGCACCGGGACAGGGTCCTTTGAGCAGTACTTC. Its translation: CASSLGTGTGSFEQYF.

The chain has TRBV5-1 and TRBJ1-1; 7 positions agree with TRBD1. The CDR3 is 15 amino acids. V was clipped by 5 bases and J by 4 bases; unmatched bases: 11. CDR1 is SGHRS and CDR2 is YFSETQ in the germline V gene. The CDR3, as DNA: TGCGCCAGCAGTTCTCGGATAGGGGGCGTCACTGAAGCTTTCTTT. Protein product: CASSSRIGGVTEAFF.

This clone was observed a handful of times. The CDR3 sequence: CASNPKGQGVTEAFF. DNA for the CDR3: TGTGCCAGCAACCCAAAGGGACAGGGCGTAACTGAAGCTTTCTTT. The chain combines TRBV6-5 with TRBJ1-1, with TRBD1 matching 9 bases. The CDR3 runs to 15 residues. V lost 7 bases to trimming and J lost 5 bases; unmatched junction nucleotides: 11. CDR1 is MNHEY and CDR2 is SVGAGI in the germline V gene.

The chain has TRBV25-1 and TRBJ2-3; D gene uncertain. Between the trimmed V and J ends, which lost 1 base and 14 bases, there was a span of 10 bases. Germline V gives CDR1 MGHDK, CDR2 SYGVNS. The CDR3 totals 11 residues. CDR3 protein: CASSESPAGYF. In nucleotides, the CDR3 is TGTGCCAGCAGTGAATCCCCCGCCGGGTATTTT. Together with reference TRBV25-1 and TRBJ2-3, the CDR3 gives the full variable domain: EADIYQTPRYLVIGTGKKITLECSQTMGHDKMYWYQQDPGMELHLIHYSYGVNSTEKGDLSSESTVSRIRTEHFPLTLESARPSHTSQYLCASSESPAGYFGPGTRLTVL.

The V and J genes are TRBV9 and TRBJ2-4; 9 nucleotides match TRBD1. This CDR3 is built from 15 residues. Germline V gene sequence: CDR1 SGDLS, CDR2 YYNGEE. Trimming cost V 3 bases and J 1 base; bases outside gene matches: 2. Here the CDR3 reads CASSEQGAAKNIQYF. The CDR3, as DNA: TGTGCCAGCAGCGAACAGGGGGCGGCCAAAAACATTCAGTACTTC.

J is TRBJ1-2 and V is TRBV10-3, with a weak D call TRBD1 (5 bases). Trimming took off 4 bases at V and 4 bases at J, with 13 bases between the two ends. The germline gives CDR1 ENHRY, CDR2 SYGVKD. The CDR3 loop spans 14 amino acids. The CDR3 loop reads CAISAAGMIYGYTF. The CDR3 nucleotides are TGTGCCATCAGTGCTGCAGGGATGATCTATGGCTACACCTTC.

The chain recombines TRBV4-2 with TRBJ2-4, with TRBD2 matching over 9 bases. CDR1 LGHNA and CDR2 YNFKEQ come from the germline V gene. Unmatched junction bases numbered 9, after V lost 2 bases and J lost 1 base. CDR3 length: 18 residues. The CDR3: CASSQWGSSGSAKNIQYF. CDR3 in DNA: TGTGCCAGCAGCCAATGGGGTAGTAGCGGGAGTGCCAAAAACATTCAGTACTTC.

CDR3 sequence: CASSLTQFVQGADEQYF. CDR3 DNA: TGTGCCAGCAGCTTAACCCAGTTTGTCCAGGGGGCCGACGAGCAGTACTTC. The chain recombines TRBV7-8 with TRBJ2-7; 8 bases map to TRBD1. In germline, CDR1 is SGHVS, CDR2 FQNEAQ. Losses at the gene ends were 2 bases for V and 5 bases for J; bases not matched to a gene: 14. The CDR3 contains 17 residues.

On this clone itself: This sample also contains other DNA sequences that code for the same CDR3. The gene calls are TRBV5-1 and TRBJ1-4, with TRBD1 matching 7 bases. The CDR3 is 14 amino acids. The ends lost 0 bases at V and 5 bases at J; junction bases unmatched: 1. Per germline, CDR1 SGHRS and CDR2 YFSETQ. The CDR3 DNA reads TGCGCCAGCAGCTTGGGCAGGGGGAATGAAAAACTGTTTTTT. Protein product: CASSLGRGNEKLFF.

This rearrangement joins TRBV9 to TRBJ1-5; TRBD1 matches 8 bases. This CDR3 is built from 15 residues. With V trimmed by 0 bases and J by 7 bases, 6 bases remained unmatched. Germline CDR1 is SGDLS and CDR2 is YYNGEE. CDR3 protein: CASSVGQGAGQPQHF. Written as DNA, the CDR3 is TGTGCCAGCAGCGTAGGCCAGGGGGCCGGGCAGCCCCAGCATTTT.

V and J are TRBV9 and TRBJ1-6; TRBD1 is a possible D gene (6 bases). Per the germline V gene, CDR1 is SGDLS and CDR2 is YYNGEE. This CDR3 is built from 17 residues. The V and J ends lost 3 bases and 9 bases respectively, with 22 bases between them. CDR3 amino acids: CASSGGGVMMSSSPLHF. The DNA for the CDR3 is TGTGCCAGCAGCGGAGGGGGGGTAATGATGTCCTCTTCACCCCTCCACTTT.

The CDR3 DNA sequence: TGTGCTAGTGGTTTGGTTGTTGGGGGCCCGAACACTGAAGCTTTCTTT. Translation gives CASGLVVGGPNTEAFF. The rearrangement uses TRBV12-5 and TRBJ1-1, with a weak D call TRBD1 (6 bases). This CDR3 has 16 amino acids. Looked up from germline, CDR1 is LGHNT and CDR2 is FRNRAP. The V and J ends lost 0 bases and 1 base respectively, with 12 bases between them.

This chain links TRBV10-3 with TRBJ2-7; maybe TRBD1 (6 bases). CDR3 length: 17 residues. V lost 3 bases and J 2 bases, leaving 20 bases between the germline ends. Germline CDR1 is ENHRY and CDR2 is SYGVKD. The CDR3 DNA sequence: TGTGCCATCAGTGAAAGGACAGAACCTAGGAACCCCTACGAGCAGTACTTC. It translates to CAISERTEPRNPYEQYF.

The gene calls are TRBV5-1 and TRBJ1-2, with D maybe TRBD1 (6 bases). The V end lost 3 bases, the J end lost 7 bases, and 16 bases lay between the germline ends. CDR3 length: 14 residues. From germline, CDR1 is SGHRS and CDR2 YFSETQ. This CDR3 is CASSSKGETGGYTF. The DNA of the CDR3 is TGCGCCAGCAGCTCTAAGGGGGAAACGGGTGGCTACACCTTC.

This clone was observed a few times. This sequence joins TRBV5-4 and TRBJ1-4; TRBD1 might be the D (6 bases). The V and J ends lost 2 bases and 12 bases respectively, with 14 bases between them. Germline values: CDR1 SGHNT, CDR2 YYREEE (reference sequence). CDR3 size: 13 residues. The CDR3 DNA sequence: TGTGCCAGCAGCTTCAATCAGGGGCACGAACTGTTTTTT. It codes for CASSFNQGHELFF.

The V gene is TRBV6-5, the J gene TRBJ1-2; 7 bases map to TRBD1. The trim removed 3 bases at V and 7 bases at J, leaving 11 bases unmatched. The CDR3 has 15 amino acids. Per germline, CDR1 MNHEY and CDR2 SVGAGI. The CDR3 DNA is TGTGCCAGCAGTTATTCTGGGACAGCTCCGTTTGGCTACACCTTC. Its protein is CASSYSGTAPFGYTF.

The chain carries TRBV7-3 and TRBJ2-1; TRBD2 aligns across 12 bases. Germline V gene sequence: CDR1 SGHTA, CDR2 FQGTGA. V was clipped by 4 bases and J by 8 bases; unmatched bases: 3. The CDR3 contains 14 residues. The CDR3 DNA follows: TGTGCCAGCAGCTCCGCTAGCGGGAGGGATGAGCAGTTCTTC. Protein sequence: CASSSASGRDEQFF. Looking up the rest from reference TRBV7-3 and TRBJ2-1 gives the full variable domain: GAGVSQTPSNKVTEKGKYVELRCDPISGHTALYWYRQSLGQGPEFLIYFQGTGAADDSGLPNDRFFAVRPEGSVSTLKIQRTERGDSAVYLCASSSASGRDEQFFGPGTRLTVL.

The CDR3 is CASTLQKNTEAFF. The CDR3 DNA reads TGTGCCAGTACTCTCCAGAAGAACACTGAAGCTTTCTTT. This chain connects TRBV19 to TRBJ1-1; D gene ambiguous. This CDR3 spans 13 amino acids. Germline CDR1 LNHDA, CDR2 SQIVND (reference sequence). The V end was cut by 7 bases, the J end by 1 base, with 10 bases between.

V and J are TRBV5-4 and TRBJ2-5, with a weak D call TRBD2 (6 bases). The CDR3 length is 15 residues. Trimming removed 3 bases from V and 9 bases from J, with 21 bases in between. Germline values: CDR1 SGHNT, CDR2 YYREEE (reference sequence). The CDR3 loop is CASSSGISGITAQYF. The CDR3, as DNA: TGTGCCAGCAGCTCAGGAATTAGCGGTATTACGGCCCAGTACTTC. Combining the CDR3 with reference TRBV5-4 and TRBJ2-5 gives the whole variable domain ETGVTQSPTHLIKTRGQQVTLRCSSQSGHNTVSWYQQALGQGPQFIFQYYREEENGRGNFPPRFSGLQFPNYSSELNVNALELDDSALYLCASSSGISGITAQYFGPGTRLLVL.

This clone has only one observation. The CDR3 is CASSIRQGWNTGELFF. The CDR3 DNA is TGTGCCAGTAGTATAAGGCAGGGATGGAACACCGGGGAGCTGTTTTTT. The chain joins TRBV19 to TRBJ2-2; D is possibly TRBD1 (5 bases). CDR1 is LNHDA and CDR2 is SQIVND in the germline V gene (reference sequence). V dropped 2 bases and J dropped 1 base, with 11 bases sitting between them. This CDR3 is 16 amino acids long.

The chain uses TRBV10-3 and TRBJ1-2; 8 nucleotides align to TRBD1. With V trimmed by 2 bases and J by 6 bases, 11 bases remained unmatched. There are 16 residues in the CDR3. Germline V gene sequence: CDR1 ENHRY, CDR2 SYGVKD. Written as DNA, the CDR3 is TGTGCCATCAGTGAGGCGTGGGGGACAGGATGGGATGGCTACACCTTC. Protein sequence: CAISEAWGTGWDGYTF.

This clone showed up just a few times. This chain links TRBV5-1 with TRBJ1-3; weak D call: TRBD1 (6 bases). From germline, CDR1 is SGHRS and CDR2 YFSETQ. The CDR3 loop spans 16 amino acids. Trimming stripped 4 bases from V and 2 bases from J, with 16 bases between. For the CDR3, the DNA is TGCGCCAGCAGCATAACAACAGGGTTCACTGGAAACACCATATATTTT. Translated: CASSITTGFTGNTIYF. Full variable domain (remainder filled in from reference TRBV5-1 and TRBJ1-3): KAGVTQTPRYLIKTRGQQVTLSCSPISGHRSVSWYQQTPGQGLQFLFEYFSETQRNKGNFPGRFSGRQFSNSRSEMNVSTLELGDSALYLCASSITTGFTGNTIYFGEGSWLTVV.

The rearrangement joins TRBV19 to TRBJ2-5; 7 bases map to TRBD1. Germline loops: CDR1 LNHDA, CDR2 SQIVND (reference sequence). CDR3 size: 14 residues. J gave up 1 base and V 9 bases, and 8 bases lay outside the gene matches. CDR3 residues: CASRRTGPQETQYF. The CDR3, as DNA: TGTGCCAGCCGCCGGACAGGTCCCCAAGAGACCCAGTACTTC.

The rearrangement links TRBV9 to TRBJ2-7; TRBD1 agrees at 9 bases. Looked up from germline, CDR1 is SGDLS and CDR2 is YYNGEE. This CDR3 has 15 residues. Trimming cost V 0 bases and J 3 bases; bases outside gene matches: 4. CDR3 in amino acids: CASSVGGQGIYEQYF. The CDR3 bases are TGTGCCAGCAGCGTAGGGGGACAGGGAATCTACGAGCAGTACTTC.

J is TRBJ1-3 and V is TRBV19; the D is unclear. V was shortened by 10 bases and J by 0 bases, with 16 bases between the two germline ends. The CDR3 contains 15 residues. The germline V gene has CDR1 LNHDA and CDR2 SQIVND (reference sequence). The CDR3 is CATRPGTSSGNTIYF. In DNA form, the CDR3 reads TGTGCCACCAGACCGGGTACGAGCTCTGGAAACACCATATATTTT. Complete variable domain (other parts from reference TRBV19 and TRBJ1-3): DGGITQSPKYLFRKEGQNVTLSCEQNLNHDAMYWYRQDPGQGLRLIYYSQIVNDFQKGDIAEGYSVSREKKESFPLTVTSAQKNPTAFYLCATRPGTSSGNTIYFGEGSWLTVV.